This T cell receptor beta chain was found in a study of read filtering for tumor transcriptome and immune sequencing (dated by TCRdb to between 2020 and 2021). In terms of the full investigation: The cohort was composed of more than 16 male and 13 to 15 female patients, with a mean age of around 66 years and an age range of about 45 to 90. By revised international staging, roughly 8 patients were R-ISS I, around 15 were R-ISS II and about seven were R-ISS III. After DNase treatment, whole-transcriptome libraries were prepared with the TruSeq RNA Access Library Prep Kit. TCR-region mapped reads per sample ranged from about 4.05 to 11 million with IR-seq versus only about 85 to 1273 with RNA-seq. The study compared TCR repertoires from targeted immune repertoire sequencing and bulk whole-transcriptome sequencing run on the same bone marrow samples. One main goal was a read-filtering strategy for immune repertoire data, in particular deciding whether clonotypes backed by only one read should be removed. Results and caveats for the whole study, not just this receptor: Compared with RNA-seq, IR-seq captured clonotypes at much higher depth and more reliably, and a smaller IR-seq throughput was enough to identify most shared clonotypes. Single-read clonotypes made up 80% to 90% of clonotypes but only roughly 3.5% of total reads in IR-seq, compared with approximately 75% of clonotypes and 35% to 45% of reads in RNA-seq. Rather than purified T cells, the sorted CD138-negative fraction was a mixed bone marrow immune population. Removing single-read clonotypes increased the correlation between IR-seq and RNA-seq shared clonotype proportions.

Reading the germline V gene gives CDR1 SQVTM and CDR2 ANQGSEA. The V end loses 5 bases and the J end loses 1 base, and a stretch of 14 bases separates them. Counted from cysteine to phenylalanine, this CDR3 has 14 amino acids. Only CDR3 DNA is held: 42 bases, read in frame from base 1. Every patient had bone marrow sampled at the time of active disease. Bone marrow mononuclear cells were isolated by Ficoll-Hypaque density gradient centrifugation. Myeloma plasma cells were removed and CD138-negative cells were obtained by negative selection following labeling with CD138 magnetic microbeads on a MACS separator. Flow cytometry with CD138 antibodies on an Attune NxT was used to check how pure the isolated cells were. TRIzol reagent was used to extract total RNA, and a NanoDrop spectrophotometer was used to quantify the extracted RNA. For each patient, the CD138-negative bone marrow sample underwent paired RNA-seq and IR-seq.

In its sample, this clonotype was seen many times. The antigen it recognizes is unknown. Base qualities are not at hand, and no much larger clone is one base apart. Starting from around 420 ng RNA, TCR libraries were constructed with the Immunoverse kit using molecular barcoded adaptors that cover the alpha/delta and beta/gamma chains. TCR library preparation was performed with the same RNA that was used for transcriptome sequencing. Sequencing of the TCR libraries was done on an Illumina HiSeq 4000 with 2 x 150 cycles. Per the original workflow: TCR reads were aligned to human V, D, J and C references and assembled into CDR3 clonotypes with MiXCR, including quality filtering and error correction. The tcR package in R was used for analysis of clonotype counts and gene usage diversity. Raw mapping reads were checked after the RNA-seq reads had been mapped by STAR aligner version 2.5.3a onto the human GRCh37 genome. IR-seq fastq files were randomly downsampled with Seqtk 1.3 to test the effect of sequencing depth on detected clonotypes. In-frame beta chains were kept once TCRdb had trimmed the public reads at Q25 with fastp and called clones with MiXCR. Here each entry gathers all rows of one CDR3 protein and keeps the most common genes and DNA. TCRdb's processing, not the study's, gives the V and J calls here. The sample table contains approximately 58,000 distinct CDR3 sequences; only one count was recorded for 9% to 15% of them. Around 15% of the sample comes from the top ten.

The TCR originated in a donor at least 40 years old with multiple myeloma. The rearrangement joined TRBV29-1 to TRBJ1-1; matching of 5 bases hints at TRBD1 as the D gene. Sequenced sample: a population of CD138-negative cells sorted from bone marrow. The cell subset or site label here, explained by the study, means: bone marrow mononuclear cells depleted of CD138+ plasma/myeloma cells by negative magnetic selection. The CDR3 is CSVYRPTGNTEAFF. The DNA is TGCAGCGTTTACAGGCCTACAGGGAACACTGAAGCTTTCTTT.